This T cell receptor beta chain comes out of a study of cytomegalovirus exposure and HLA in healthy donors. Study findings and constraints: Per a later analysis, HLA-associated TCR beta chains showed more clonal expansion than other, equally common TCR beta chains. Researchers had no immune exposure information except CMV serostatus available. The authors later found most CMV-associated TCR beta chains appeared HLA-restricted.

PCR primers comprised 60 Vbeta and 13 Jbeta primers. Only in-frame clones appear in the TCRdb table, and some are missing; sequencing was by immunoSEQ multiplex PCR. This table has about 170,000 clones, around 62% appearing once. This CDR3 is built from 16 residues. CDR1 is SNHLY and CDR2 is FYNNEI in the germline V gene. Trimming cost V 8 bases and J 4 bases; bases outside gene matches: 9. This clone turned up a few times. Antigen specificity is unknown. Sample: PBMCs. The TCR sequence derives from a man aged 40-50 years in good health and CMV-seronegative. The V call is TRBV2, the J call TRBJ2-5, with 14 bases lining up with TRBD2. The CDR3 sequence is CASPVGLAGGTETQYF. CDR3 DNA: TGTGCCAGCCCGGTCGGACTAGCGGGAGGTACAGAGACCCAGTACTTC.